These 6 T cell receptor beta chains came from one sample sequenced in a study of T cell repertoires in cytomegalovirus infection (dated by TCRdb to between 2019 and 2020). The run used an Illumina HiSeq 1500. Clones were called with MiXCR by TCRdb after fastp trimmed the public reads at Q25, and only in-frame beta chains were retained. Rows with one shared CDR3 protein collapse into an entry with the most common genes and DNA. For this sample the table gives approximately 140,000 distinct CDR3 sequences, of which approximately 5.9% were detected only once. Roughly 17% of the sample lies in the top ten. The specimen was PBMCs. The receptors shown here come from a human donor in good health (CMV status not recorded). Some clones in this sample may be carry-over from other donors' samples.

This clonotype was seen many times. V usage is TRBV7-3 and J usage is TRBJ2-7; 7 nucleotides line up with TRBD1. Germline-derived CDR1 and CDR2 are SGHTA and FQGTGA. The V segment lost 1 base and the J segment 4 bases; nucleotides outside the gene matches: 7. This CDR3 spans 15 amino acids. The CDR3 DNA sequence: TGTGCCAGCAGCTTAAGAGGGGGCGTCGGGTACGAGCAGTACTTC. The encoded protein is CASSLRGGVGYEQYF.

In its sample, this clonotype was seen many times. The genes are TRBV6-6 and TRBJ1-1; D gene uncertain. V gave up 8 bases and J gave up 0 bases, with 7 bases separating them. In germline, CDR1 is MNHNY, CDR2 SVGAGI (reference sequence). The CDR3 sequence is 12 residues long. The CDR3 nucleotides are TGTGCCAGCGAGACGGTGAACACTGAAGCTTTCTTT. It translates to CASETVNTEAFF.

A few counts support this clonotype. The chain combines TRBV28 with TRBJ1-4, with TRBD1 as a possible D gene (5 bases). The V gene's germline CDR1 is MDHEN and CDR2 SYDVKM. This CDR3 comprises 15 residues. V was clipped by 6 bases and J by 3 bases, with 14 bases between them. CDR3 nucleotide sequence: TGTGCCAGCAGCACCGGAGGCAGGGCTAATGAAAAACTGTTTTTT. Its protein is CASSTGGRANEKLFF.

This clonotype has a count of ten or more. The rearrangement uses TRBV28 and TRBJ1-3; D unclear. Trimming pared 3 bases from V and 4 bases from J, leaving 10 bases between. Looked up from germline, CDR1 is MDHEN and CDR2 is SYDVKM. The CDR3 extends over 14 amino acids. The CDR3: CASSFPPNGNTIYF. The CDR3 DNA sequence: TGTGCCAGCAGTTTCCCTCCGAACGGAAACACCATATATTTT.

This clonotype was seen ten or more times. DNA for the CDR3: TGTGCCAGCAGCTCTGACAGGGCACGGGCTAATGAAAAACTGTTTTTT. The encoded protein is CASSSDRARANEKLFF. The chain recombines TRBV7-9 with TRBJ1-4, with 7 bases that match TRBD1. CDR1 and CDR2 from the germline V gene are SEHNR and FQNEAQ (reference sequence). Losses at the gene ends were 4 bases for V and 3 bases for J; bases not matched to a gene: 8. This CDR3 spans 16 amino acids.

A note on this clonotype: A read error may explain this, as a much larger clone is one base away. The CDR3 spells CASSPGQVGELFF. In nucleotides, the CDR3 is TGTGCCAGCAGCCCAGGACAGGTCGGGGAGCTGTTTTTT. This sequence joins TRBV7-6 and TRBJ2-2, with 7 positions matching TRBD1. V trimming: 5 bases; J trimming: 7 bases; junction bases outside the gene matches: 4. The CDR3 length is 13 residues. CDR1 SGHVS and CDR2 FNYEAQ come from the germline V gene.